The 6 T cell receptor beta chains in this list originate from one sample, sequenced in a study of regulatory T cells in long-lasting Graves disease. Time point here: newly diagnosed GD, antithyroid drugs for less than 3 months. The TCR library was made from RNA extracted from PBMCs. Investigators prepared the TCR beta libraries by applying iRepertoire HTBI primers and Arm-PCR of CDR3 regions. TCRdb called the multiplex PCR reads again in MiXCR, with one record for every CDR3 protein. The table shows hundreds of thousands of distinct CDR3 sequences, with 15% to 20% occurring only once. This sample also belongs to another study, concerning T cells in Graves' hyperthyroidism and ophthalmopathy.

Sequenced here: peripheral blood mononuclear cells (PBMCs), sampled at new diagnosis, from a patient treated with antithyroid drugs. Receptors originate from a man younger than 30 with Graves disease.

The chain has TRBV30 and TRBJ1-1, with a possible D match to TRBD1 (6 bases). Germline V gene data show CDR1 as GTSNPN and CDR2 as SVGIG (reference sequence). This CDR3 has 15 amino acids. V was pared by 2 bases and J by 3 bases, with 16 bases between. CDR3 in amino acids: CAWSRGGGGDTEAFF. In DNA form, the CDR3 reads TGTGCCTGGAGTCGCGGGGGCGGAGGGGACACTGAAGCTTTCTTT.

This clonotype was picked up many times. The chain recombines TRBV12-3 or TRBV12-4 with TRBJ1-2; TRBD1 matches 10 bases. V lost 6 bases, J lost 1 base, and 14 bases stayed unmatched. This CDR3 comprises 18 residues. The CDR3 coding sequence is TGTGCCAGCAGCCAATACCGGGACAGGGGATTGGTTAACTATGGCTACACCTTC. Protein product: CASSQYRDRGLVNYGYTF.

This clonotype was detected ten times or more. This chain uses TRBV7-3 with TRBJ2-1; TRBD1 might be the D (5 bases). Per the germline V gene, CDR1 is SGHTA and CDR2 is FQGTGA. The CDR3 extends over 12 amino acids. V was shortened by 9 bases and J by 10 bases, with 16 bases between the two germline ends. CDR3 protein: CASQTPPGEQFF. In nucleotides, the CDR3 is TGTGCCAGTCAAACTCCGCCAGGGGAGCAGTTCTTC.

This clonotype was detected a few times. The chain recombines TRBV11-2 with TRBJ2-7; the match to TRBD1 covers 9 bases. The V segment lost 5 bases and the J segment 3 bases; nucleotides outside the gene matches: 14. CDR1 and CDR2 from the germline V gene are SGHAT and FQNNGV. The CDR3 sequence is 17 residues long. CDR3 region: CASSLCRRADRGYEQYF. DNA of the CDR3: TGTGCCAGCAGCCTATGCCGACGAGCGGACAGGGGCTACGAGCAGTACTTC. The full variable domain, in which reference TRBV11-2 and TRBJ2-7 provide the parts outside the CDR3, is EAGVAQSPRYKIIEKRQSVAFWCNPISGHATLYWYQQILGQGPKLLIQFQNNGVVDDSQLPKDRFSAERLKGVDSTLKIQPAKLEDSAVYLCASSLCRRADRGYEQYFGPGTRLTVT.

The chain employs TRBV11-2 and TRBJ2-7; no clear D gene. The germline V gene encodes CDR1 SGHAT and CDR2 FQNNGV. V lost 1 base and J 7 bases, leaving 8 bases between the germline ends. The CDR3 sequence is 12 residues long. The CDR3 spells CASSLAVREQYF. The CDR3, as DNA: TGTGCCAGCAGCTTAGCAGTGAGGGAGCAGTACTTC.

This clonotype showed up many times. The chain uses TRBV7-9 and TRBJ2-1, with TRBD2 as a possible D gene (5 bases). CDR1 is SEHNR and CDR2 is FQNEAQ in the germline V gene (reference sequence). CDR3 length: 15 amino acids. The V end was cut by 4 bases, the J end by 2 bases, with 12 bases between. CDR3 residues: CASSSASGTYNEQFF. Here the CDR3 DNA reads TGTGCCAGCAGCTCAGCCTCCGGGACCTACAATGAGCAGTTCTTC. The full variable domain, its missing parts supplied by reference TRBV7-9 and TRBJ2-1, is DTGVSQNPRHKITKRGQNVTFRCDPISEHNRLYWYRQTLGQGPEFLTYFQNEAQLEKSRLLSDRFSAERPKGSFSTLEIQRTEQGDSAMYLCASSSASGTYNEQFFGPGTRLTVL.